Listed here is a single TCR beta chain. Its cognate antigen is unknown. An end of the junction does not agree with germline; a read error may underlie this. The data stem from a study of T cell responses to AZD1222 COVID-19 vaccine. General study results and limits: Repertoires in all cases were sampled only once the peak T cell response had passed.

TCRdb's table, derived via immunoSEQ multiplex PCR, lists solely in-frame clones and lacks some. The sample shows approximately 160,000 clones, around 88% of them seen only once. The source was peripheral blood, collected on day 0 of MenACWY control vaccination. The receptor was derived from an adult in good health.

CDR3 residues: CSAAQGQSSQPQHF. Written as DNA, the CDR3 is TGCAGCGCTGCCCAGGGTCAGAGCAGTCAGCCCCAGCATTTT. This chain connects TRBV29-1 to TRBJ1-5; D may be TRBD1 (5 bases). The CDR3 covers 14 residues. CDR1 is SQVTM and CDR2 is ANQGSEA in the germline V gene.